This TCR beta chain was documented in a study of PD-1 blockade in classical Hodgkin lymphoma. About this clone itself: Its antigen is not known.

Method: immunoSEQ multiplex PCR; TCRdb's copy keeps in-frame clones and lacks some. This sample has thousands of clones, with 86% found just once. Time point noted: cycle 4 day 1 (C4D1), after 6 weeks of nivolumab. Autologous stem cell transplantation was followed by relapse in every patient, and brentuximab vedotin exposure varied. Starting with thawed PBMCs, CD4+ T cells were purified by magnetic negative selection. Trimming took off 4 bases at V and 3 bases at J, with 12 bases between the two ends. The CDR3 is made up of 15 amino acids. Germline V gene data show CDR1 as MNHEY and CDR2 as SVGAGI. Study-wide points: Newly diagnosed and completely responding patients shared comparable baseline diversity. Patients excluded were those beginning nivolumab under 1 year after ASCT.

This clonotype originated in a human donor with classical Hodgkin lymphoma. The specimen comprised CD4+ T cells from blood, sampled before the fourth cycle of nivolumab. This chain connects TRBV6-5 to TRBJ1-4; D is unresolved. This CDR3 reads CASSSDRFPNEKLFF. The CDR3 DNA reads TGTGCCAGCAGTTCAGACCGTTTCCCTAATGAAAAACTGTTTTTT.